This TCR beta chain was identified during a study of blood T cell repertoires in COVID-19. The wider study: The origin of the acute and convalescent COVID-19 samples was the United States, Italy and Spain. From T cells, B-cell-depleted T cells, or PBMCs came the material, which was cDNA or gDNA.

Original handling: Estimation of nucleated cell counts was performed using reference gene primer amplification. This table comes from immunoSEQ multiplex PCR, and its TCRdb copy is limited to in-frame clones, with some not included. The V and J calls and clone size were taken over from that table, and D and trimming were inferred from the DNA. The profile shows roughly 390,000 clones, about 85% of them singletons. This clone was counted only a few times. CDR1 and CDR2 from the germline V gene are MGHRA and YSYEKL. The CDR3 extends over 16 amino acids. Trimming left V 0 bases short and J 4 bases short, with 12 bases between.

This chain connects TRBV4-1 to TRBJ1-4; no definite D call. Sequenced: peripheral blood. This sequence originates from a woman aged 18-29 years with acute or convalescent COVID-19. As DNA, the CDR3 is TGCGCCAGCAGCCAAGATTACCGGGTGGGTAATGAAAAACTGTTTTTT. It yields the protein CASSQDYRVGNEKLFF.